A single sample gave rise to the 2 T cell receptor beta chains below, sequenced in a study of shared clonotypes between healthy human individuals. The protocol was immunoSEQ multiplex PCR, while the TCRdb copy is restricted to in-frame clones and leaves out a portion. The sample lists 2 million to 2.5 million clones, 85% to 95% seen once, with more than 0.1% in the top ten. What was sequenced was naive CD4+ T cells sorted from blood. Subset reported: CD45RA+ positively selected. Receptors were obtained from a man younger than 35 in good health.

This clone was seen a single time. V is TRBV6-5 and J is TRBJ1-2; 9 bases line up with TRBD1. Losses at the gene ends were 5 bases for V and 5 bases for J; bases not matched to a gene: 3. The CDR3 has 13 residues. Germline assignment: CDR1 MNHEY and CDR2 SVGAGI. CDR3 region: CASSRGTGYGYTF. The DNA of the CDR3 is TGTGCCAGCAGTCGAGGGACAGGGTATGGCTACACCTTC.

CDR3 region: CSANRGEQFF. DNA for the CDR3: TGCAGTGCTAATCGGGGAGAGCAGTTCTTC. This chain joins TRBV20-1 and TRBJ2-1; possibly TRBD2 for D (5 bases). In germline, CDR1 is DFQATT, CDR2 SNEGSKA (reference sequence). This CDR3 region has 10 residues. V was pared by 4 bases and J by 10 bases, with 8 bases between.